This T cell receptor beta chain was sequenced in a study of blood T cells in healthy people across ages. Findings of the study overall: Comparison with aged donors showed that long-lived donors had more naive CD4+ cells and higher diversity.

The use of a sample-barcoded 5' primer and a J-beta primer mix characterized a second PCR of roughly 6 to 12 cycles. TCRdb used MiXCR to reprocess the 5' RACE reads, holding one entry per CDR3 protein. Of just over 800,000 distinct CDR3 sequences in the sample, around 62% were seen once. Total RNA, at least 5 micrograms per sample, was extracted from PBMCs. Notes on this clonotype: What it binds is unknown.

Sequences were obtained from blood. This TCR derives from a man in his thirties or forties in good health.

The DNA for the CDR3 is TGCGCCAGCAGCCAAAATCCTACGACAGGGTACAGCTACACCTTC. Protein product: CASSQNPTTGYSYTF. The V and J genes are TRBV4-3 and TRBJ1-2, with 7 bases aligning to TRBD1. J lost 9 bases, V lost 2 bases, and 12 bases had no gene match. The germline gives CDR1 LGHNA, CDR2 YSLEER. The CDR3 extends over 15 amino acids.